The 24 T cell receptor beta chains listed next were all sequenced from one sample in a study of cytomegalovirus exposure and HLA in healthy donors. The primer mix had 60 Vbeta and 13 Jbeta primers. Clones were read by immunoSEQ multiplex PCR, and TCRdb kept only the in-frame ones, dropping some. Of more than 150,000 clones listed, more than 65% were seen once; the top ten hold 4.5% to 7.5%. Sequencing input: PBMCs. These receptor sequences come from a woman in her twenties or thirties in good health and CMV-seropositive.

The chain links TRBV27 to TRBJ1-1; tentatively, D is TRBD1 (6 bases). Trimming stripped 2 bases from V and 12 bases from J, with 19 bases between. CDR1 MNHEY and CDR2 SMNVEV come from the germline V gene (reference sequence). This CDR3 has 14 amino acids. This CDR3 is CASSLDRRSGESFF. For the CDR3, the DNA is TGTGCCAGCAGTTTAGACCGCAGATCAGGGGAGTCTTTCTTT.

This chain connects TRBV2 to TRBJ1-2; tentatively, D is TRBD1 (5 bases). Trimming left V 4 bases short and J 2 bases short, with 8 bases between. CDR3 length equals 13 residues. Germline CDR1 reads SNHLY; CDR2 reads FYNNEI. DNA for the CDR3: TGTGCCAGCAGTGCAGGGAGGAACTATGGCTACACCTTC. Its protein product is CASSAGRNYGYTF.

In its sample, this clone was seen once. The chain carries TRBV7-8 and TRBJ1-1; D gene uncertain. Germline V CDR1 and CDR2: SGHVS, FQNEAQ. The CDR3 has 14 amino acids. The ends were cut back, 1 base at V and 2 bases at J, with 8 bases in the middle. This CDR3 reads CASSLGSGNTEAFF. CDR3 bases: TGTGCCAGCAGCTTAGGGTCAGGAAACACTGAAGCTTTCTTT.

This sequence joins TRBV19 and TRBJ1-1; D gene unclear. Germline values: CDR1 LNHDA, CDR2 SQIVND (reference sequence). Trimming shortened V by 8 bases and J by 1 base, and 11 bases separated the two germline ends. This CDR3 spans 13 amino acids. This CDR3 is CASPNSGNTEAFF. DNA for the CDR3: TGTGCCAGTCCCAATAGTGGGAACACTGAAGCTTTCTTT.

V gene TRBV5-4 combines with J gene TRBJ2-7; TRBD2 might be the D (5 bases). Per the germline V gene, CDR1 is SGHNT and CDR2 is YYREEE (reference sequence). This CDR3 region has 16 residues. V was shortened by 4 bases and J by 3 bases, with 20 bases between the two germline ends. CDR3 DNA sequence: TGTGCCAGCAGCCAAGGGCCCCCCGGGATCGGCTACGAGCAGTACTTC. It codes for CASSQGPPGIGYEQYF.

V and J are TRBV6-5 and TRBJ2-3; 11 bases map to TRBD2. CDR3 size: 16 residues. Unmatched junction bases numbered 5, after V lost 4 bases and J lost 2 bases. Germline V gene lookup returns CDR1 MNHEY and CDR2 SVGAGI. The CDR3 DNA is TGTGCCAGCAGTTCCGGGACTAGCGGAACCACAGATACGCAGTATTTT. Encoded protein: CASSSGTSGTTDTQYF.

This chain connects TRBV5-6 to TRBJ1-1; TRBD1 matches at 8 bases. The V and J ends lost 7 bases and 6 bases, in that order; junction bases with no gene match: 2. The CDR3 spans 11 residues. In germline, CDR1 is SGHDT, CDR2 YYEEEE. The CDR3 DNA reads TGTGCCAGCCGGGGACAGGCTGAAGCTTTCTTT. Its translation is CASRGQAEAFF. The whole variable domain, remainder taken from reference TRBV5-6 and TRBJ1-1, is DAGVTQSPTHLIKTRGQQVTLRCSPKSGHDTVSWYQQALGQGPQFIFQYYEEEERQRGNFPDRFSGHQFPNYSSELNVNALLLGDSALYLCASRGQAEAFFGQGTRLTVV.

The chain carries TRBV9 and TRBJ1-1; 12 bases match TRBD1. The CDR3 consists of 16 residues. Germline-derived CDR1 and CDR2 are SGDLS and YYNGEE. Germline trimming cut 1 base from V and 8 bases from J; bases unmatched to any gene: 9. The CDR3 bases are TGTGCCAGCAGCGTACTCCCCGGGACAGGGGGCGCGGAAGCTTTCTTT. Its translation is CASSVLPGTGGAEAFF.

J is TRBJ2-3 and V is TRBV19; 15 bases align to TRBD2. The junction had 9 bases not matched to a gene; V was cut back by 8 bases and J by 0 bases. The germline CDR1 and CDR2 sequences are LNHDA and SQIVND (reference sequence). CDR3 length: 18 residues. The CDR3 protein is CASSDPGTSGRSTDTQYF. CDR3 in DNA: TGTGCCAGTTCCGACCCCGGGACTAGCGGGAGGAGCACAGATACGCAGTATTTT.

This clone was recorded only once. The rearrangement links TRBV6-6 to TRBJ2-1, with D possibly being TRBD2 (5 bases). CDR3 length equals 14 residues. Trimming shortened V by 7 bases and J by 4 bases, and 14 bases separated the two germline ends. Germline V gives CDR1 MNHNY, CDR2 SVGAGI (reference sequence). The CDR3 coding sequence is TGTGCCAGCACTCCGGACTGGACTTACAATGAGCAGTTCTTC. Amino acids: CASTPDWTYNEQFF.

The rearrangement uses TRBV13 and TRBJ2-2, with unresolved D. V was trimmed by 5 bases and J by 4 bases, leaving 14 bases between them. The CDR3 length is 15 residues. Germline CDR1 reads PRHDT; CDR2 reads FYEKMQ (reference sequence). The CDR3 loop is CASSAAVDPTGELFF. The CDR3 DNA follows: TGTGCCAGCAGCGCGGCGGTAGATCCCACCGGGGAGCTGTTTTTT.

This chain connects TRBV6-5 to TRBJ2-5; D possibly corresponds to TRBD1 (5 bases). This CDR3 has 15 residues. The germline V gene encodes CDR1 MNHEY and CDR2 SVGAGI. Trimming stripped 5 bases from V and 5 bases from J, with 18 bases between. Written as DNA, the CDR3 is TGTGCCAGCAGTGCTCGGCAGGGTGTTTCGGAGACCCAGTACTTC. Translating gives CASSARQGVSETQYF.

The chain carries TRBV10-2 and TRBJ2-7, with D possibly matching TRBD1 (6 bases). CDR1 WSHSY and CDR2 SAAADI come from the germline V gene. V was clipped by 6 bases and J by 1 base, with 22 bases between them. This CDR3 region has 17 residues. The CDR3 loop is CASSRLLTGQQSYEQYF. The CDR3 nucleotides are TGCGCCAGCAGCCGCCTCCTGACAGGCCAGCAGTCCTACGAGCAGTACTTC.

V gene TRBV7-9 combines with J gene TRBJ2-2; maybe TRBD2 (6 bases). This CDR3 contains 17 residues. CDR1 is SEHNR and CDR2 is FQNEAQ in the germline V gene (reference sequence). With 1 base removed from V and 0 bases from J, the gap between germline ends came to 12 bases. The CDR3, as DNA: TGTGCCAGCAGCTTAGGTTCGGGGACTTCGAACACCGGGGAGCTGTTTTTT. This sequence encodes CASSLGSGTSNTGELFF.

This clone was found a few times. DNA for the CDR3: TGTGCCAGCAGTTACCAACTAGCGGGAGGACGCAATGAGCAGTTCTTC. This encodes CASSYQLAGGRNEQFF. The rearrangement uses TRBV6-5 and TRBJ2-1; 12 positions agree with TRBD2. V lost 2 bases, J lost 6 bases, and 5 bases stayed unmatched. CDR1 is MNHEY and CDR2 is SVGAGI in the germline V gene. The CDR3 consists of 16 residues.

The rearrangement links TRBV5-6 to TRBJ1-5, with 8 nucleotides matching TRBD1. CDR1 and CDR2 from the germline V gene are SGHDT and YYEEEE. V shed 0 bases and J 6 bases; nucleotides not matched to a gene: 2. CDR3 size: 14 residues. CDR3 bases: TGTGCCAGCAGCTTGGGCAGGGGGCGTCAGCCCCAGCATTTT. Translating it yields CASSLGRGRQPQHF.

The chain joins TRBV19 to TRBJ2-7; 7 bases agree with TRBD1. The CDR3 is 15 residues long. J gave up 2 bases and V 6 bases, and 10 bases lay outside the gene matches. Germline lookup yields CDR1 LNHDA and CDR2 SQIVND (reference sequence). CDR3 residues: CASRNGQAQTYEQYF. CDR3 bases: TGTGCCAGTAGAAATGGACAGGCCCAGACCTACGAGCAGTACTTC.

For the CDR3, the DNA is TGCAGCGTTGTTACAGGTATCCCCATGGAGGGCTACACCTTC. Amino acids: CSVVTGIPMEGYTF. The V call is TRBV29-1, the J call TRBJ1-2, with D perhaps matching TRBD1 (5 bases). Trimming took 4 bases from V and 8 from J, leaving 20 bases between them. Germline V CDR1 and CDR2: SQVTM, ANQGSEA. The CDR3 length is 14 residues.

There are a few counts of this clone. The genes are TRBV5-1 and TRBJ2-1; 7 bases fit TRBD1. The CDR3 covers 15 residues. Germline loops: CDR1 SGHRS, CDR2 YFSETQ. The V and J ends lost 4 bases and 4 bases, in that order; junction bases with no gene match: 8. Here the CDR3 DNA reads TGCGCCAGCAGCCATGACCGGGACAGATACAATGAGCAGTTCTTC. It codes for CASSHDRDRYNEQFF.

The rearrangement uses TRBV19 and TRBJ1-2, with TRBD1 as a possible D gene (5 bases). Germline V gives CDR1 LNHDA, CDR2 SQIVND (reference sequence). This CDR3 spans 15 amino acids. Trimming left V 10 bases short and J 5 bases short, with 23 bases between. DNA for the CDR3: TGTGCCATAGAAGGCTGGAGTAGGGCAGGGTATGGCTACACCTTC. This sequence encodes CAIEGWSRAGYGYTF.

The chain couples TRBV7-8 to TRBJ2-3, with 7 nucleotides matching TRBD1. Per the germline V gene, CDR1 is SGHVS and CDR2 is FQNEAQ. The CDR3 has 16 residues. With 5 bases clipped from V and 3 bases from J, the junction kept 11 bases outside the gene matches. CDR3 sequence reads: CASSIPDRAGTDTQYF. The CDR3 DNA is TGTGCCAGCAGCATCCCAGACAGGGCCGGGACAGATACGCAGTATTTT. Supplemented by reference TRBV7-8 and TRBJ2-3, the full variable domain reads GAGVSQSPRYKVAKRGQDVALRCDPISGHVSLFWYQQALGQGPEFLTYFQNEAQLDKSGLPSDRFFAERPEGSVSTLKIQRTQQEDSAVYLCASSIPDRAGTDTQYFGPGTRLTVL.

The chain carries TRBV6-5 and TRBJ1-2; 8 bases map to TRBD1. Trimming cost V 6 bases and J 6 bases; bases outside gene matches: 12. The CDR3 extends over 15 amino acids. The V gene's germline CDR1 is MNHEY and CDR2 SVGAGI. The CDR3 bases are TGTGCCAGCAGAACCCGGGACAGGCCATTCGATGGCTACACCTTC. Translating it yields CASRTRDRPFDGYTF.

This chain joins TRBV5-4 and TRBJ2-1; D possibly corresponds to TRBD2 (6 bases). CDR3 size: 15 residues. Germline V lookup: CDR1 SGHNT, CDR2 YYREEE (reference sequence). Trimming stripped 4 bases from V and 6 bases from J, with 17 bases between. CDR3 sequence: CASSQRRGPLNEQFF. CDR3 sequence (DNA): TGTGCCAGCAGCCAGCGGAGGGGCCCCCTCAATGAGCAGTTCTTC.

V usage is TRBV6-5 and J usage is TRBJ1-1; 9 bases fit TRBD1. Germline trimming cut 2 bases from V and 7 bases from J; bases unmatched to any gene: 2. This CDR3 is built from 13 residues. Germline V gene sequence: CDR1 MNHEY, CDR2 SVGAGI. CDR3 coding DNA: TGTGCCAGCAGTTACGACAGGGGGGATGAAGCTTTCTTT. This codes for CASSYDRGDEAFF.